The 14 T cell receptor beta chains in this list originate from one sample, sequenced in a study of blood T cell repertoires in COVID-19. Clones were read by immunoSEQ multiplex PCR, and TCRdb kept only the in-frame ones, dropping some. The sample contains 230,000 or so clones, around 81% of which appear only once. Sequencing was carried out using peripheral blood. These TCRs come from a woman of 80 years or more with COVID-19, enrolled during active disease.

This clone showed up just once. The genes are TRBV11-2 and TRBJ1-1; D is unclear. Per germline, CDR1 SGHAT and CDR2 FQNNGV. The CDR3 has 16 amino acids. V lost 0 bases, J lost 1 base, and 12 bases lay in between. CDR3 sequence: CASSLDPGGWNTEAFF. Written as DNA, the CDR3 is TGTGCCAGCAGCTTAGATCCCGGCGGTTGGAACACTGAAGCTTTCTTT.

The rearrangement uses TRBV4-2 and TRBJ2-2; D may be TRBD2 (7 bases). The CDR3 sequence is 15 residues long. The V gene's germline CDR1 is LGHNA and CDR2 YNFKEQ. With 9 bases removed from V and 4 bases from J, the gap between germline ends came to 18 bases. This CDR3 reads CASGGLADLTGELFF. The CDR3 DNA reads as TGTGCCAGTGGGGGGCTAGCGGACCTCACCGGGGAGCTGTTTTTT.

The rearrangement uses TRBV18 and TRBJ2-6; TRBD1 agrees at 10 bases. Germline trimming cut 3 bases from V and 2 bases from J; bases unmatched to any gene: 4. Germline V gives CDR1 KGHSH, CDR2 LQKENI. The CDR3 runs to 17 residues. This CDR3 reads CASSPRTGGTGANVLTF. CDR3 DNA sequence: TGTGCCAGCTCACCCAGGACAGGGGGTACTGGGGCCAACGTCCTGACTTTC.

The CDR3 sequence is CASSPARDRGPGYTF. The CDR3 coding sequence is TGCGCCAGCAGCCCCGCGAGGGACAGGGGGCCGGGCTACACCTTC. V and J are TRBV4-1 and TRBJ1-2; TRBD1 aligns across 12 bases. The V segment lost 4 bases and the J segment 8 bases; nucleotides outside the gene matches: 8. This CDR3 region has 15 residues. Germline assignment: CDR1 MGHRA and CDR2 YSYEKL.

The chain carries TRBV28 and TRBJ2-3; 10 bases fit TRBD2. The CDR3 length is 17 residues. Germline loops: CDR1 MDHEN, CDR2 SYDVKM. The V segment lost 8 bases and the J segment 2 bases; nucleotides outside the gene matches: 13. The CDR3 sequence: CASPKTRAGGITDTQYF. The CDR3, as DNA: TGTGCCAGCCCTAAGACGCGAGCGGGAGGGATCACAGATACGCAGTATTTT.

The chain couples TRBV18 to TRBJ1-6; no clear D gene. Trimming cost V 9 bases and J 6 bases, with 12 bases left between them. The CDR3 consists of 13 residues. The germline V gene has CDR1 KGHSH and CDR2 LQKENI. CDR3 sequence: CASSSDFNSPLHF. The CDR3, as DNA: TGTGCCAGTTCCTCGGACTTTAATTCACCCCTCCACTTT.

The CDR3 nucleotides are TGTGCCAGCAGCGTAGTAACAGGGGGCGGTACCGGGGAGCTGTTTTTT. Translation gives CASSVVTGGGTGELFF. This chain links TRBV9 with TRBJ2-2; 9 bases are shared with TRBD1. With V trimmed by 0 bases and J by 5 bases, 5 bases remained unmatched. CDR1 is SGDLS and CDR2 is YYNGEE in the germline V gene. CDR3 size: 16 residues.

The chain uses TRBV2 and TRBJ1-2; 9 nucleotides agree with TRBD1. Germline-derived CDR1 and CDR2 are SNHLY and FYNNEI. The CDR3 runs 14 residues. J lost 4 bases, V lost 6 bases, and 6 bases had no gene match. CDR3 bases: TGTGCCAGCAGGGAGGACAGGGGCGGCTATGGCTACACCTTC. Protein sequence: CASREDRGGYGYTF.

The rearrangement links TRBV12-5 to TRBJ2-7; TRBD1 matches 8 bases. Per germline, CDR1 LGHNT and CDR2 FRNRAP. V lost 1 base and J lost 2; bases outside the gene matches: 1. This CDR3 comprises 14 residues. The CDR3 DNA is TGTGCTAGTGGTTTGGGACAGGGGCCCTACGAGCAGTACTTC. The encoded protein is CASGLGQGPYEQYF.

This CDR3 reads CASSLHGGRANEQFF. The CDR3 region has the DNA TGTGCCAGCAGCTTACATGGCGGGAGGGCCAATGAGCAGTTCTTC. The gene calls are TRBV7-9 and TRBJ2-1; 9 bases agree with TRBD2. Trimming at V came to 2 bases and at J to 6 bases, leaving 5 bases not matched to a gene. This CDR3 contains 15 residues. Looked up from germline, CDR1 is SEHNR and CDR2 is FQNEAQ (reference sequence).

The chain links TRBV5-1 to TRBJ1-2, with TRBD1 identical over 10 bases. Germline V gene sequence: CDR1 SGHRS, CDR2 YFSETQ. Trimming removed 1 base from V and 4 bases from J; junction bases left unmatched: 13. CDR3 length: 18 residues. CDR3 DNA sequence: TGCGCCAGCAGCTTGACCCCACCTGACAGGGGGCGCCCCTATGGCTACACCTTC. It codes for CASSLTPPDRGRPYGYTF.

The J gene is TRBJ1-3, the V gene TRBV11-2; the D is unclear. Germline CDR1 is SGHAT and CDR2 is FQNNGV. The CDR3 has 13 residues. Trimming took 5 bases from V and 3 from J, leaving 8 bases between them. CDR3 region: CASSHQNGNTIYF. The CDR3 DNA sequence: TGTGCCAGCAGCCACCAGAATGGAAACACCATATATTTT.

CDR3 residues: CASKDRGPYEQYF. Here the CDR3 DNA reads TGTGCCAGCAAGGACAGGGGCCCCTACGAGCAGTACTTC. The rearrangement uses TRBV28 and TRBJ2-7, with TRBD1 identical over 9 bases. The CDR3 covers 13 residues. Germline V gives CDR1 MDHEN, CDR2 SYDVKM. J lost 2 bases, V lost 7 bases, and 3 bases had no gene match.

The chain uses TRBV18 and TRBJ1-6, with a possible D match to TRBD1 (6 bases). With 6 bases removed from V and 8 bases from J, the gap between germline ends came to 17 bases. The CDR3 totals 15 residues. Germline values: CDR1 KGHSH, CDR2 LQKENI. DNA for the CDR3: TGTGCCAGCTCCCCCGGCGGGGGCTTCGATTCACCCCTCCACTTT. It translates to CASSPGGGFDSPLHF. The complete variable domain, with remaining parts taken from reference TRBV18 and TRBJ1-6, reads NAGVMQNPRHLVRRRGQEARLRCSPMKGHSHVYWYRQLPEEGLKFMVYLQKENIIDESGMPKERFSAEFPKEGPSILRIQQVVRGDSAAYFCASSPGGGFDSPLHFGNGTRLTVT.